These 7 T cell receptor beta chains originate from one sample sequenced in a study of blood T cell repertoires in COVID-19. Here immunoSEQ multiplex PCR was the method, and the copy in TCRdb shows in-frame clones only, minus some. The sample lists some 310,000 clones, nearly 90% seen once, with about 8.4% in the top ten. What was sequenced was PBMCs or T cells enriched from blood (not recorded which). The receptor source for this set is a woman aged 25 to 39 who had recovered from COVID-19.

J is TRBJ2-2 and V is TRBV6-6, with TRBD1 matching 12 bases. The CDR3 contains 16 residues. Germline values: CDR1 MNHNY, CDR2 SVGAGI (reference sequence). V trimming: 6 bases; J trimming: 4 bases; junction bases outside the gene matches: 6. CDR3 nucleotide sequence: TGTGCCAGCAGCCCGGGACAGGGGGCTATCACCGGGGAGCTGTTTTTT. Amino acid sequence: CASSPGQGAITGELFF.

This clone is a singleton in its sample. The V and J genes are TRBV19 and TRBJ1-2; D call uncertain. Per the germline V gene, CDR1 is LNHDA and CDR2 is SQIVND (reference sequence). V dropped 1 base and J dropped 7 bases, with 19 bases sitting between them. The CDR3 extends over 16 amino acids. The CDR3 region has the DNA TGTGCCAGTAGTATAGGAGCGGGTCACCAAGCGGGTGGCTACACCTTC. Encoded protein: CASSIGAGHQAGGYTF.

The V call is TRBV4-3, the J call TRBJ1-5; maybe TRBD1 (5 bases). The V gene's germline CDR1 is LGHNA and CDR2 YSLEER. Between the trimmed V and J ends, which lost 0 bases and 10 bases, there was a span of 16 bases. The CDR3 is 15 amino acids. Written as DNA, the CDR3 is TGCGCCAGCAGCCAAGAATGGCAGGGCTTTGGACCCCAGCATTTT. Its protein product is CASSQEWQGFGPQHF.

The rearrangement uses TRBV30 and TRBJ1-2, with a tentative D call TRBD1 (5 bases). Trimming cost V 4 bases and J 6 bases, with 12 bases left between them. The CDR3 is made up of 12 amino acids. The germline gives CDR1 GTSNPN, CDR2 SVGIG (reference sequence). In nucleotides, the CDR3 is TGTGCCTGGATTCGGGGGTTCCATGGCTACACCTTC. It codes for CAWIRGFHGYTF. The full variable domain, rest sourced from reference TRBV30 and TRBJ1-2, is SQTIHQWPATLVQPVGSPLSLECTVEGTSNPNLYWYRQAAGRGLQLLFYSVGIGQISSEVPQNLSASRPQDRQFILSSKKLLLSDSGFYLCAWIRGFHGYTFGSGTRLTVV.

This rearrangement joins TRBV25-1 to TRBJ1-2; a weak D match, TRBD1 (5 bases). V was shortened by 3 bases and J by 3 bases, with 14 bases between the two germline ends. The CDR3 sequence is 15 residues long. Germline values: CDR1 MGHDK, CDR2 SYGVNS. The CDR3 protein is CASSDLKGFDYGYTF. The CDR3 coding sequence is TGTGCCAGCAGTGACCTCAAGGGGTTCGACTATGGCTACACCTTC.

CDR3 protein: CAWSRGLAGGRVQYF. DNA for the CDR3: TGTGCCTGGAGTAGAGGGCTAGCGGGAGGGAGAGTGCAGTACTTC. This sequence joins TRBV30 and TRBJ2-7, with 12 bases lining up with TRBD2. The CDR3 totals 15 residues. J gave up 9 bases and V 2 bases, and 11 bases lay outside the gene matches. Germline V gene sequence: CDR1 GTSNPN, CDR2 SVGIG (reference sequence).

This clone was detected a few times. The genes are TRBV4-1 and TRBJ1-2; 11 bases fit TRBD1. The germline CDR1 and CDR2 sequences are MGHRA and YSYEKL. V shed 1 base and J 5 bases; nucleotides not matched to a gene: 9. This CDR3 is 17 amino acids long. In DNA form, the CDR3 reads TGCGCCAGCAGCCAAGTCTCGGGACAGGGGGAGCGGTATGGCTACACCTTC. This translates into CASSQVSGQGERYGYTF.